A selection of T cell receptor beta chains follows, all from one sample in a study of cytomegalovirus exposure and HLA in healthy donors. Data came from immunoSEQ multiplex PCR; TCRdb stores just in-frame clones and leaves some out. The data hold roughly 120,000 clones, with around 80% observed a single time. The sequenced sample was PBMCs. The receptors originated from a man younger than 40 in good health and CMV-seropositive. CDR3s include the opening cysteine and the closing phenylalanine or tryptophan. Each record gives: clone size, V gene, D gene, J gene, CDR3 protein, CDR3 DNA. The D gene is left open where the match is weak. Size is omitted from some rows. Given values are once, few, many or a class for expanded clones.

clone size: few
V gene: TRBV19
D gene: -
J gene: TRBJ1-5
CDR3 protein: CASSIEGGAWPQHF
CDR3 DNA: TGTGCCAGTAGTATAGAGGGGGGGGCTTGGCCCCAGCATTTT

clone size: -
V gene: TRBV19
D gene: TRBD1
J gene: TRBJ1-2
CDR3 protein: CASSPGQGYYGYTF
CDR3 DNA: TGTGCCAGTAGTCCGGGACAGGGATACTATGGCTACACCTTC

clone size: few
V gene: TRBV6-5
D gene: TRBD1
J gene: TRBJ1-2
CDR3 protein: CASSGQTGGTGYTF
CDR3 DNA: TGTGCCAGCAGTGGCCAGACAGGGGGCACTGGCTACACCTTC

clone size: -
V gene: TRBV5-5
D gene: -
J gene: TRBJ2-1
CDR3 protein: CASSPVAVPLDNEQFF
CDR3 DNA: TGTGCCAGCAGCCCAGTAGCGGTCCCCCTTGACAATGAGCAGTTCTTC

clone size: -
V gene: TRBV4-3
D gene: -
J gene: TRBJ2-3
CDR3 protein: CASSQGAAVSTDTQYF
CDR3 DNA: TGCGCCAGCAGCCAAGGGGCAGCTGTTAGCACAGATACGCAGTATTTT

clone size: -
V gene: TRBV4-3
D gene: TRBD1
J gene: TRBJ1-1
CDR3 protein: CASTYRTQGLRDTEAFF
CDR3 DNA: TGCGCCAGCACCTATCGGACACAGGGGCTTAGGGACACTGAAGCTTTCTTT

clone size: -
V gene: TRBV5-1
D gene: -
J gene: TRBJ1-2
CDR3 protein: CASSLDRGVRDGYTF
CDR3 DNA: TGCGCCAGCAGCTTGGATCGGGGGGTTAGGGATGGCTACACCTTC

clone size: -
V gene: TRBV7-7
D gene: TRBD2
J gene: TRBJ2-1
CDR3 protein: CASSRTNGGLHEQFF
CDR3 DNA: TGTGCTAGCAGCCGGACTAACGGGGGGTTGCATGAGCAGTTCTTC

clone size: -
V gene: TRBV11-2
D gene: -
J gene: TRBJ1-5
CDR3 protein: CASSLDAGVGQPQHF
CDR3 DNA: TGTGCCAGCAGCTTAGATGCTGGCGTCGGGCAGCCCCAGCATTTT

clone size: -
V gene: TRBV29-1
D gene: TRBD1
J gene: TRBJ2-7
CDR3 protein: CSVDGPTGRGGYEQYF
CDR3 DNA: TGCAGCGTCGACGGTCCGACAGGGCGAGGTGGTTACGAGCAGTACTTC

clone size: few
V gene: TRBV6-1
D gene: TRBD1
J gene: TRBJ2-7
CDR3 protein: CASTVRDSAYYEQYF
CDR3 DNA: TGTGCCAGCACCGTCCGGGACAGCGCCTACTACGAGCAGTACTTC

clone size: -
V gene: TRBV7-9
D gene: -
J gene: TRBJ2-1
CDR3 protein: CASSPNGGRYNEQFF
CDR3 DNA: TGTGCCAGCAGCCCTAACGGAGGAAGGTACAATGAGCAGTTCTTC

clone size: few
V gene: TRBV19
D gene: TRBD2
J gene: TRBJ2-3
CDR3 protein: CARTGSSGNPDTQYF
CDR3 DNA: TGTGCCAGGACGGGGAGTAGCGGGAACCCAGATACGCAGTATTTT

clone size: -
V gene: TRBV12-5
D gene: -
J gene: TRBJ1-1
CDR3 protein: CASGLIIRGREAFF
CDR3 DNA: TGTGCTAGTGGTTTAATAATAAGGGGTCGAGAAGCTTTCTTT

clone size: -
V gene: TRBV27
D gene: TRBD1
J gene: TRBJ1-5
CDR3 protein: CASCRTGRDQPQHF
CDR3 DNA: TGTGCCAGCTGCCGGACAGGGAGGGATCAGCCCCAGCATTTT

clone size: -
V gene: TRBV15
D gene: -
J gene: TRBJ2-4
CDR3 protein: CATSSGTPHVIQYF
CDR3 DNA: TGTGCCACCAGCAGCGGGACACCCCATGTCATTCAGTACTTC

clone size: -
V gene: TRBV9
D gene: TRBD1
J gene: TRBJ1-1
CDR3 protein: CASSVGRGVTEAFF
CDR3 DNA: TGTGCCAGCAGCGTAGGCAGGGGGGTTACTGAAGCTTTCTTT

clone size: -
V gene: TRBV7-3
D gene: -
J gene: TRBJ1-6
CDR3 protein: CASSVDRESPLHF
CDR3 DNA: TGTGCCAGCAGCGTTGACAGAGAATCACCCCTCCACTTT

clone size: -
V gene: TRBV5-1
D gene: -
J gene: TRBJ2-3
CDR3 protein: CASSLVGVWTDTQYF
CDR3 DNA: TGCGCCAGCAGCTTGGTAGGGGTTTGGACAGATACGCAGTATTTT

clone size: -
V gene: TRBV28
D gene: -
J gene: TRBJ2-3
CDR3 protein: CASRQRTSTDTQYF
CDR3 DNA: TGTGCCAGCAGGCAGAGGACTAGCACAGATACGCAGTATTTT

clone size: -
V gene: TRBV27
D gene: TRBD1
J gene: TRBJ1-1
CDR3 protein: CASSTRQGTIEAFF
CDR3 DNA: TGTGCCAGCAGTACCCGACAGGGGACTATTGAAGCTTTCTTT

clone size: -
V gene: TRBV5-6
D gene: TRBD1
J gene: TRBJ2-3
CDR3 protein: CASSASGTGISTDTQYF
CDR3 DNA: TGTGCCAGCAGCGCCTCCGGGACAGGGATAAGCACAGATACGCAGTATTTT

clone size: -
V gene: TRBV7-2
D gene: -
J gene: TRBJ2-7
CDR3 protein: CASSFRRGSYEQYF
CDR3 DNA: TGTGCCAGCAGCTTCCGCAGGGGTTCCTACGAGCAGTACTTC

clone size: -
V gene: TRBV5-1
D gene: -
J gene: TRBJ2-7
CDR3 protein: CASSWGRGISYEQYF
CDR3 DNA: TGCGCCAGCAGCTGGGGGCGGGGGATCTCCTACGAGCAGTACTTC

clone size: -
V gene: TRBV27
D gene: -
J gene: TRBJ2-1
CDR3 protein: CASGAGRYNEQFF
CDR3 DNA: TGTGCCAGCGGGGCGGGGCGATACAATGAGCAGTTCTTC

clone size: -
V gene: TRBV6-4
D gene: TRBD2
J gene: TRBJ2-1
CDR3 protein: CASSDSAGGYNEQFF
CDR3 DNA: TGTGCCAGCAGTGACTCGGCGGGAGGGTACAATGAGCAGTTCTTC

clone size: -
V gene: TRBV30
D gene: TRBD2
J gene: TRBJ2-3
CDR3 protein: CAWRSSGGTDTQYF
CDR3 DNA: TGTGCCTGGAGGTCGTCGGGGGGGACAGATACGCAGTATTTT

clone size: -
V gene: TRBV7-9
D gene: -
J gene: TRBJ2-2
CDR3 protein: CSSSLASGYTGELFF
CDR3 DNA: TGTTCCAGCAGCTTAGCGAGCGGCTACACCGGGGAGCTGTTTTTT

clone size: -
V gene: TRBV7-8
D gene: TRBD1
J gene: TRBJ1-5
CDR3 protein: CASSGNRGTIQPQHF
CDR3 DNA: TGTGCCAGCAGCGGAAACAGGGGAACTATCCAGCCCCAGCATTTT

clone size: few
V gene: TRBV6-1
D gene: TRBD1
J gene: TRBJ2-7
CDR3 protein: CASSERTAGTAYEQYF
CDR3 DNA: TGTGCCAGCAGTGAGCGAACTGCCGGGACAGCCTACGAGCAGTACTTC

clone size: -
V gene: TRBV15
D gene: -
J gene: TRBJ2-7
CDR3 protein: CATSRGGDSVEQYF
CDR3 DNA: TGTGCCACCAGCAGAGGAGGTGATAGCGTTGAGCAGTACTTC

clone size: -
V gene: TRBV19
D gene: TRBD1
J gene: TRBJ2-7
CDR3 protein: CASSIMGTGTGPYEQYF
CDR3 DNA: TGTGCCAGTAGTATAATGGGGACCGGGACAGGGCCCTACGAGCAGTACTTC

clone size: -
V gene: TRBV6-5
D gene: -
J gene: TRBJ2-2
CDR3 protein: CASSYLLGELFF
CDR3 DNA: TGTGCCAGCAGTTATCTTCTCGGGGAGCTGTTTTTT

clone size: few
V gene: TRBV7-2
D gene: -
J gene: TRBJ2-7
CDR3 protein: CASSPPTGESLRGQYF
CDR3 DNA: TGTGCCAGCAGCCCCCCTACCGGGGAGTCCCTACGAGGGCAGTACTTC

clone size: -
V gene: TRBV28
D gene: TRBD1
J gene: TRBJ2-5
CDR3 protein: CASSPPPGQRQETQYF
CDR3 DNA: TGTGCCAGCAGTCCCCCCCCGGGACAGAGGCAAGAGACCCAGTACTTC

clone size: once
V gene: TRBV19
D gene: -
J gene: TRBJ2-7
CDR3 protein: CASSETGQFYEQYF
CDR3 DNA: TGTGCCAGTAGTGAGACGGGTCAGTTCTACGAGCAGTACTTC

clone size: -
V gene: TRBV2
D gene: -
J gene: TRBJ1-2
CDR3 protein: CASSVDSF
CDR3 DNA: TGTGCCAGCAGTGTAGACTCCTTC

clone size: -
V gene: TRBV30
D gene: -
J gene: TRBJ1-2
CDR3 protein: CAWRFDSHYGYTF
CDR3 DNA: TGTGCCTGGAGGTTTGACAGTCACTATGGCTACACCTTC

clone size: -
V gene: TRBV19
D gene: -
J gene: TRBJ1-3
CDR3 protein: CASSMQGGSGNTIYF
CDR3 DNA: TGTGCCAGTAGTATGCAAGGCGGGTCTGGAAACACCATATATTTT

clone size: once
V gene: TRBV5-1
D gene: -
J gene: TRBJ2-5
CDR3 protein: CASSLPPGQETQYF
CDR3 DNA: TGCGCCAGCAGCTTGCCCCCAGGTCAAGAGACCCAGTACTTC

clone size: few
V gene: TRBV28
D gene: TRBD1
J gene: TRBJ1-4
CDR3 protein: CASSPRTGATNEKLFF
CDR3 DNA: TGTGCCAGCAGTCCACGAACAGGGGCAACTAATGAAAAACTGTTTTTT

clone size: -
V gene: TRBV10-3
D gene: TRBD1
J gene: TRBJ2-3
CDR3 protein: CAIRAGGSTDTQYF
CDR3 DNA: TGTGCCATCCGGGCAGGGGGCTCCACAGATACGCAGTATTTT